The sequence of this T cell receptor beta chain was determined in a study of cytomegalovirus exposure and HLA in healthy donors. The wider study: HLA-typed donors were the source of tens of millions of unique TCRs, which an early data release held. Study results and caveats: A classifier reportedly called cytomegalovirus status with high sensitivity and specificity. Sequencing probably produced one cluster of sequence variants that were highly shared. Segments of the TCR beta V type were, in most cases, productive about 87% or about 30% of the time in an earlier analysis.

Worth noting for this clone: What it binds is unknown.

The study ran its PCR with 60 Vbeta and 13 Jbeta primers. Profiled with immunoSEQ multiplex PCR; TCRdb holds only in-frame clones, not every one. The sample yields 150,000 to 200,000 clones, over 65% seen once. CDR3 length equals 12 residues. The germline gives CDR1 SQVTM, CDR2 ANQGSEA. The germline V and J ends were trimmed by 3 bases and 6 bases, with 11 bases remaining between them. The sequenced sample consisted of PBMCs. This sequence joins TRBV29-1 and TRBJ1-2; a weak D match, TRBD1 (6 bases). The TCR sequence derives from a man aged 18 to 29 in good health and CMV-seropositive. The CDR3 sequence: CSVDPGVHGYTF. CDR3 DNA sequence: TGCAGCGTTGACCCAGGGGTACATGGCTACACCTTC.